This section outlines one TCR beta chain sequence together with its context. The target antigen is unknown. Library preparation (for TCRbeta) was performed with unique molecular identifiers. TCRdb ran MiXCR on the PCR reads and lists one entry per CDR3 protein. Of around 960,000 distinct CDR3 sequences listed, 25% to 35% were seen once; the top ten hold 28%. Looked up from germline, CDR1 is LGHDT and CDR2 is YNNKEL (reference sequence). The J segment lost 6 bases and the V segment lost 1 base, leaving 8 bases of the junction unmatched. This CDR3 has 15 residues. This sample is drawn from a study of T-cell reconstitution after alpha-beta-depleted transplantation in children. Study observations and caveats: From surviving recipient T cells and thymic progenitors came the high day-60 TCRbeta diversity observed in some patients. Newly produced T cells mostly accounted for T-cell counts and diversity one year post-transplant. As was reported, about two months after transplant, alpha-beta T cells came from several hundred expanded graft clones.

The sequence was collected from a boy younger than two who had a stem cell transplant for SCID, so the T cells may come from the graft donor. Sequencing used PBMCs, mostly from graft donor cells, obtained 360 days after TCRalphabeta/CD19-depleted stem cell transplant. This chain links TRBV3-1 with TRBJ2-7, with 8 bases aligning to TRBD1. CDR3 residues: CASSQGGSGGAEQYF. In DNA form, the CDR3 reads TGTGCCAGCAGCCAAGGCGGTTCAGGGGGCGCCGAGCAGTACTTC.